Below, 3 T cell receptor beta chains from the same sample are listed, as sequenced in a study of T cell clusters in autoimmune cytopenias. TRB was amplified by touch-down multiplex PCR, primer pools A and B combined. Following a re-call of the multiplex PCR reads, TCRdb has one entry per CDR3 protein and lacks DNA. This sample contains about 2,000 distinct CDR3 sequences. Some 39,000 genome equivalents of blood DNA were amplified for TRB. Sequenced input: peripheral blood. The origin of the receptors is a human donor with an autoimmune cytopenia or autoimmune hepatitis (not recorded which).

The rearrangement links TRBV2 to TRBJ1-4. Germline lookup yields CDR1 SNHLY and CDR2 FYNNEI. There are 14 residues in the CDR3. The CDR3 spells CASSEEGLNEKLFF.

This clonotype is deemed medium-sized by its frequency. The chain has TRBV20-1 and TRBJ1-6; TCRdb calls TRBD1, which cannot be checked without DNA. This CDR3 has 14 amino acids. The germline V gene has CDR1 DFQATT and CDR2 SNEGSKA (reference sequence). The CDR3 loop is CSASRGVDDSPLHF.

This clonotype is labeled medium-sized based on frequency. The chain is built from TRBV20-1 and TRBJ1-2; the D call from TCRdb, TRBD1, cannot be confirmed without DNA. The CDR3 sequence is 13 residues long. CDR1 DFQATT and CDR2 SNEGSKA come from the germline V gene (reference sequence). CDR3 sequence: CSASLGQGYGYTF.